The 26 T cell receptor beta chains in this list originate from one sample, sequenced in a study of T cells in Graves' hyperthyroidism and ophthalmopathy. Template material for amplifying TCR beta CDR3 regions consisted of RNA transcripts. The HTBI set primed first-round TCR CDR3 RT-PCR. TCRdb used MiXCR to reprocess the multiplex PCR reads, holding one entry per CDR3 protein. The sample lists over 500,000 distinct CDR3 sequences, 14% seen once, with 14% in the top ten. Sequences were obtained from blood. These receptors were taken from a woman in her thirties or forties with Graves' hyperthyroidism.

With respect to this clonotype: A much larger clone differs by one base, so this may be a read error. Since the CDR3 does not end with the conserved phenylalanine or tryptophan, this likely comes from a read error. The genes are TRBV13 and TRBJ2-7; weak D call: TRBD2 (6 bases). The CDR3 is 14 residues long. Trimming removed 5 bases from V and 3 bases from J, with 14 bases in between. Looked up from germline, CDR1 is PRHDT and CDR2 is FYEKMQ (reference sequence). The CDR3: CASSKGLGGYEQYL. The CDR3 DNA sequence: TGTGCCAGCAGCAAGGGACTCGGGGGCTACGAGCAGTACCTC.

This clonotype appeared many times. The chain couples TRBV28 to TRBJ2-7; 7 nucleotides align to TRBD1. The germline gives CDR1 MDHEN, CDR2 SYDVKM. The length of the CDR3 is 16 residues. V was pared by 4 bases and J by 3 bases, with 12 bases of the junction left unmatched. The CDR3: CASSSAPGTAYYEQYF. Here the CDR3 DNA reads TGTGCCAGCAGTTCCGCTCCCGGGACAGCGTACTACGAGCAGTACTTC. Complete variable domain (other parts from reference TRBV28 and TRBJ2-7): DVKVTQSSRYLVKRTGEKVFLECVQDMDHENMFWYRQDPGLGLRLIYFSYDVKMKEKGDIPEGYSVSREKKERFSLILESASTNQTSMYLCASSSAPGTAYYEQYFGPGTRLTVT.

The chain joins TRBV16 to TRBJ2-2, with D possibly matching TRBD1 (6 bases). Trimming removed 6 bases at V and 3 bases at J, with 20 bases between. The germline gives CDR1 KGHSY, CDR2 FQNENV. The CDR3 sequence is 17 residues long. The chain's CDR3 is CASSQIAGEFHTGELFF. CDR3 DNA: TGTGCCAGCAGTCAAATTGCAGGGGAGTTCCACACCGGGGAGCTGTTTTTT.

This clonotype was seen repeatedly, ten times or more. The chain couples TRBV6-1 to TRBJ2-5, with D unclear. Trimming shortened V by 2 bases and J by 4 bases, and 11 bases separated the two germline ends. The germline V gene encodes CDR1 MNHNS and CDR2 SASEGT. The CDR3 spans 14 residues. CDR3 in amino acids: CASSETYIRETQYF. CDR3 sequence (DNA): TGTGCCAGCAGTGAAACATACATAAGAGAGACCCAGTACTTC.

The rearrangement links TRBV20-1 to TRBJ1-3, with 12 bases aligning to TRBD1. The germline CDR1 and CDR2 sequences are DFQATT and SNEGSKA (reference sequence). V lost 6 bases and J lost 3; bases outside the gene matches: 9. The length of the CDR3 is 16 residues. The CDR3 here is CSARGGTGGNGNTIYF. The CDR3 region has the DNA TGCAGTGCCAGGGGAGGGACAGGGGGCAATGGAAACACCATATATTTT.

As regards this clonotype: This could be a read error, since a much larger clone is one nucleotide away. The rearrangement uses TRBV7-9 and TRBJ2-1, with 10 bases identical to TRBD2. Germline V CDR1 and CDR2: SEHNR, FQNEAQ (reference sequence). This CDR3 comprises 16 residues. In DNA, the CDR3 is TGTGCCAACAGCTCTCCGGGGACTAGCGTTCGGAATGAGCAGTTCTTC. Its protein product is CANSSPGTSVRNEQFF.

This clonotype has ten or more counts. This rearrangement joins TRBV12-3 or TRBV12-4 to TRBJ1-1; 7 bases map to TRBD1. The CDR3 is made up of 15 amino acids. Germline trimming cut 6 bases from V and 0 bases from J; bases unmatched to any gene: 7. CDR3 bases: TGTGCCAGCAGCCCGACGGGACAGATGAACACTGAAGCTTTCTTT. Residues: CASSPTGQMNTEAFF.

This clonotype was seen many times. The chain carries TRBV27 and TRBJ2-1, with 12 positions matching TRBD2. Germline-derived CDR1 and CDR2 are MNHEY and SMNVEV (reference sequence). Trimming cost V 5 bases and J 5 bases; bases outside gene matches: 4. The CDR3 covers 15 residues. The CDR3: CASSPGTSGHNEQFF. The CDR3 DNA reads TGTGCCAGCAGTCCCGGGACTAGCGGGCACAATGAGCAGTTCTTC.

This clonotype was counted at least ten times. The chain is built from TRBV7-9 and TRBJ1-2; D gene unclear. The germline gives CDR1 SEHNR, CDR2 FQNEAQ (reference sequence). Trimming removed 7 bases from V and 8 bases from J, with 17 bases in between. The CDR3 consists of 13 residues. Here the CDR3 DNA reads TGTGCCAGCACCACGCCGCCGGAGAGAGGCTACACCTTC. It codes for CASTTPPERGYTF.

This clonotype appeared many times. The chain employs TRBV20-1 and TRBJ2-5; possibly TRBD2 for D (5 bases). Germline V lookup: CDR1 DFQATT, CDR2 SNEGSKA (reference sequence). This CDR3 spans 14 amino acids. V was cut by 4 bases and J by 2 bases, with 14 bases left in between. The DNA for the CDR3 is TGCAGTGCTATTCCTCCCGGGGTACAAGAGACCCAGTACTTC. Residues: CSAIPPGVQETQYF.

This clonotype was seen ten or more times. The chain is built from TRBV6-2 or TRBV6-3 and TRBJ2-1; possible D gene TRBD1, 5 bases. The germline V gene has CDR1 MNHEY and CDR2 SVGEGT. Trimming left V 3 bases short and J 10 bases short, with 10 bases between. The CDR3 loop spans 12 amino acids. The DNA of the CDR3 is TGTGCCAGCAGTTATAATAGGGGCGAGCAGTTCTTC. It encodes CASSYNRGEQFF.

This clonotype was counted many times. The chain recombines TRBV7-2 with TRBJ1-5, with D uncertain. Germline assignment: CDR1 SGHTA and CDR2 FQGNSA. Trimming stripped 1 base from V and 3 bases from J, with 10 bases between. The CDR3 has 15 residues. CDR3 amino acids: CASSLGEHLNQPQHF. In DNA, the CDR3 is TGTGCCAGCAGCTTAGGGGAGCATCTCAATCAGCCCCAGCATTTT.

This clonotype was seen many times. The genes are TRBV5-1 and TRBJ2-1; 7 nucleotides align to TRBD2. CDR1 is SGHRS, CDR2 YFSETQ, per germline. This CDR3 is 15 amino acids long. The trim removed 0 bases at V and 5 bases at J, leaving 5 bases unmatched. CDR3 region: CASSLEGLRDNEQFF. CDR3 DNA: TGCGCCAGCAGCTTGGAGGGACTACGGGACAATGAGCAGTTCTTC.

This chain joins TRBV20-1 and TRBJ2-1, with D perhaps being TRBD1 or TRBD2 (6 bases each). Germline CDR1 reads DFQATT; CDR2 reads SNEGSKA (reference sequence). The CDR3 runs 14 residues. V was shortened by 7 bases and J by 6 bases, with 19 bases between the two germline ends. Written as DNA, the CDR3 is TGCAGTGTCGTAGCGGCCAGGGGTCTCAATGAGCAGTTCTTC. This sequence encodes CSVVAARGLNEQFF.

This chain uses TRBV20-1 with TRBJ2-2; D not resolved. V was shortened by 0 bases and J by 0 bases, with 11 bases between the two germline ends. The CDR3 is made up of 16 amino acids. Germline lookup yields CDR1 DFQATT and CDR2 SNEGSKA (reference sequence). The CDR3, as DNA: TGCAGTGCTAGAGAGTACCGGACGTCGAACACCGGGGAGCTGTTTTTT. Its translation: CSAREYRTSNTGELFF.

This clonotype was observed many times. The V call is TRBV7-2, the J call TRBJ2-7, with TRBD1 as a possible D gene (5 bases). The V end was cut by 1 base, the J end by 6 bases, with 13 bases between. In germline, CDR1 is SGHTA, CDR2 FQGNSA. This CDR3 contains 14 residues. CDR3 protein: CASSLGQGLLEQYF. CDR3 sequence (DNA): TGTGCCAGCAGCTTAGGGCAGGGCCTACTCGAGCAGTACTTC.

This clonotype occurred many times. The chain has TRBV13 and TRBJ2-1, with D hard to call. V shed 2 bases and J shed 9 bases, with 5 bases lying between them. CDR3 length: 11 amino acids. The V gene's germline CDR1 is PRHDT and CDR2 FYEKMQ (reference sequence). The CDR3 DNA reads as TGTGCCAGCAGCTTAAGGGCTGAGCAGTTCTTC. Its protein is CASSLRAEQFF. The full variable domain, rest sourced from reference TRBV13 and TRBJ2-1, is AAGVIQSPRHLIKEKRETATLKCYPIPRHDTVYWYQQGPGQDPQFLISFYEKMQSDKGSIPDRFSAQQFSDYHSELNMSSLELGDSALYFCASSLRAEQFFGPGTRLTVL.

The chain couples TRBV7-3 to TRBJ1-2; no firm D call. The CDR3 totals 13 residues. The ends were cut back, 5 bases at V and 4 bases at J, with 11 bases in the middle. Germline lookup yields CDR1 SGHTA and CDR2 FQGTGA. The DNA of the CDR3 is TGTGCCAGCAGCCCGGGCAGAAGCTATGGCTACACCTTC. Its translation is CASSPGRSYGYTF.

This clonotype occurred a few times. The genes are TRBV10-1 and TRBJ2-3, with D tentatively TRBD1 (6 bases). V was trimmed by 2 bases and J by 6 bases, leaving 15 bases between them. CDR1 is WNHNN and CDR2 is SYGVQD in the germline V gene (reference sequence). The CDR3 consists of 15 residues. The CDR3 DNA sequence: TGCGCCAGCAGTGAGGGGCAGGGGTGGATTGATACGCAGTATTTT. It encodes CASSEGQGWIDTQYF.

Many counts were recorded for this clonotype. This chain uses TRBV6-1 with TRBJ2-1; TRBD2 agrees at 9 bases. Germline CDR1 is MNHNS and CDR2 is SASEGT. CDR3 length: 18 amino acids. V was pared by 6 bases and J by 4 bases, with 16 bases of the junction left unmatched. CDR3 sequence (DNA): TGTGCCAGCAGACGGGTACAGTTGACTAGCGGTTATTACAATGAGCAGTTCTTC. Its translation: CASRRVQLTSGYYNEQFF.

This clonotype turned up a few times. This chain links TRBV5-1 with TRBJ2-5, with a weak D call TRBD2 (5 bases). Germline lookup yields CDR1 SGHRS and CDR2 YFSETQ. This CDR3 contains 14 residues. V lost 4 bases to trimming and J lost 3 bases, with 13 bases between them. The CDR3 spells CASSTGLPEETQYF. Written as DNA, the CDR3 is TGCGCCAGCAGCACCGGACTCCCCGAAGAGACCCAGTACTTC.

This clonotype was seen repeatedly, ten times or more. The chain links TRBV7-2 to TRBJ2-7; tentatively, D is TRBD2 (5 bases). This CDR3 region has 13 residues. Germline CDR1 SGHTA, CDR2 FQGNSA. V lost 1 base, J lost 4 bases, and 8 bases lay in between. The CDR3 DNA sequence: TGTGCCAGCAGCTTAGACAGAGGGTACGAGCAGTACTTC. It is translated as CASSLDRGYEQYF.

Concerning this clonotype: A clone one base away is much larger, so this may be a read error. The chain joins TRBV15 to TRBJ1-2; D possibly corresponds to TRBD1 (5 bases). Germline V gene lookup returns CDR1 LNHNV and CDR2 YYDKDF (reference sequence). CDR3 length equals 14 residues. CDR3 in DNA: TGTGCCACCAGCAGAGATGGCAGGGACTATGGCTACGCCTTC. Translation gives CATSRDGRDYGYAF.

This clonotype has just a few counts. The chain is built from TRBV20-1 and TRBJ2-6; D is perhaps TRBD1 or TRBD2 (5 bases each). The germline V and J ends were trimmed by 2 bases and 3 bases, with 14 bases remaining between them. The CDR3 extends over 16 amino acids. Germline V lookup: CDR1 DFQATT, CDR2 SNEGSKA (reference sequence). The CDR3 loop reads CSARKEGLLGANVLTF. CDR3 sequence (DNA): TGCAGTGCTAGAAAAGAGGGGCTACTTGGGGCCAACGTCCTGACTTTC.

The gene calls are TRBV4-1 and TRBJ2-4, with TRBD2 matching over 7 bases. This CDR3 has 16 amino acids. CDR1 and CDR2 from the germline V gene are MGHRA and YSYEKL. V shed 0 bases and J 6 bases; nucleotides not matched to a gene: 8. The CDR3 nucleotides are TGCGCCAGCAGCCAAGATCGGGGAGCGGGGTTAAACATTCAGTACTTC. It codes for CASSQDRGAGLNIQYF.

This clonotype was recorded at least ten times. This chain joins TRBV6-1 and TRBJ2-7, with 10 bases identical to TRBD1. The trim removed 5 bases at V and 7 bases at J, leaving 11 bases unmatched. The length of the CDR3 is 15 residues. Germline CDR1 is MNHNS and CDR2 is SASEGT. The CDR3 bases are TGTGCCAGCAGTTCCCCCGGGACAGGGGTTACGGAGCAGTACTTC. The encoded protein is CASSSPGTGVTEQYF.